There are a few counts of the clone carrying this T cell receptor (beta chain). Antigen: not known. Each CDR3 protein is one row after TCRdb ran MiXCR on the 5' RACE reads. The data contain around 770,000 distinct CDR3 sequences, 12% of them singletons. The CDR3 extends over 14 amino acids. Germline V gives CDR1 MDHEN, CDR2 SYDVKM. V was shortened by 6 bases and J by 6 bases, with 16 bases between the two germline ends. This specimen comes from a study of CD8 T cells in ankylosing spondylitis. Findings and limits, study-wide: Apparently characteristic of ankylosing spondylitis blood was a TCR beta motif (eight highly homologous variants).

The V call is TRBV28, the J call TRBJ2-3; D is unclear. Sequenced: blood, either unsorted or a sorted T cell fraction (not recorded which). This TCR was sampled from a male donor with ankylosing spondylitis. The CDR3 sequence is CASSRLGRSDTQYF. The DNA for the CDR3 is TGTGCCAGCAGCCGCCTAGGGCGGTCGGATACGCAGTATTTT.